Shown below are 6 T cell receptor beta chains from a single sample sequenced in a study of T cell responses to AZD1222 COVID-19 vaccine. Repertoires were generated with immunoSEQ multiplex PCR, while TCRdb's copy carries only in-frame clones and drops some. The table records 90,000 to 150,000 clones, around 89% of them present only once. The specimen was peripheral blood, collected on day 0 of AZD1222 vaccination. The receptors here all came from an adult in good health.

The chain links TRBV5-1 to TRBJ2-1, with 7 nucleotides matching TRBD1. Germline V CDR1 and CDR2: SGHRS, YFSETQ. CDR3 length equals 15 residues. Trimming took 4 bases from V and 4 from J; bases not matched to a gene: 8. The CDR3 reads CASSQGTDPYNEQFF. CDR3 DNA sequence: TGCGCCAGCAGCCAAGGGACAGATCCTTACAATGAGCAGTTCTTC.

The chain joins TRBV9 to TRBJ1-1; D gene uncertain. The CDR3 spans 13 residues. Germline V CDR1 and CDR2: SGDLS, YYNGEE. V was trimmed by 4 bases and J by 5 bases, leaving 12 bases between them. The CDR3 DNA is TGTGCCAGCAGCCTCGGTGTGGGGACTGAAGCTTTCTTT. Translated, it gives CASSLGVGTEAFF.

The gene calls are TRBV7-8 and TRBJ1-5; the D is unclear. The ends were cut back, 1 base at V and 2 bases at J, with 9 bases in the middle. The CDR3 length is 15 residues. Germline V gene data show CDR1 as SGHVS and CDR2 as FQNEAQ. The CDR3 DNA follows: TGTGCCAGCAGCTTAGAGCCTTTTGGCAATCAGCCCCAGCATTTT. Its translation: CASSLEPFGNQPQHF.

This clone was counted between two and nine times. J is TRBJ1-3 and V is TRBV9; unclear D gene. V dropped 3 bases and J dropped 2 bases, with 9 bases sitting between them. Germline assignment: CDR1 SGDLS and CDR2 YYNGEE. This CDR3 has 14 residues. The CDR3 DNA reads as TGTGCCAGCAGCGCCTGGGGAACTGGAAACACCATATATTTT. Translated: CASSAWGTGNTIYF.

The rearrangement links TRBV6-5 to TRBJ2-7, with a tentative D call TRBD2 (6 bases). The CDR3 contains 13 residues. Per the germline V gene, CDR1 is MNHEY and CDR2 is SVGAGI. V was cut by 2 bases and J by 7 bases, with 12 bases left in between. Written as DNA, the CDR3 is TGTGCCAGCAGTTACAACTTGGGAGGAGAGCAGTACTTC. This sequence encodes CASSYNLGGEQYF.

The chain recombines TRBV7-9 with TRBJ1-1, with 8 bases identical to TRBD1. The junction had 6 bases not matched to a gene; V was cut back by 5 bases and J by 4 bases. Germline lookup yields CDR1 SEHNR and CDR2 FQNEAQ (reference sequence). CDR3 length: 14 amino acids. The CDR3 DNA reads TGTGCCAGCAGCCCAGACAGGGGATTCACTGAAGCTTTCTTT. It translates to CASSPDRGFTEAFF. Complete variable domain (other parts from reference TRBV7-9 and TRBJ1-1): DTGVSQNPRHKITKRGQNVTFRCDPISEHNRLYWYRQTLGQGPEFLTYFQNEAQLEKSRLLSDRFSAERPKGSFSTLEIQRTEQGDSAMYLCASSPDRGFTEAFFGQGTRLTVV.